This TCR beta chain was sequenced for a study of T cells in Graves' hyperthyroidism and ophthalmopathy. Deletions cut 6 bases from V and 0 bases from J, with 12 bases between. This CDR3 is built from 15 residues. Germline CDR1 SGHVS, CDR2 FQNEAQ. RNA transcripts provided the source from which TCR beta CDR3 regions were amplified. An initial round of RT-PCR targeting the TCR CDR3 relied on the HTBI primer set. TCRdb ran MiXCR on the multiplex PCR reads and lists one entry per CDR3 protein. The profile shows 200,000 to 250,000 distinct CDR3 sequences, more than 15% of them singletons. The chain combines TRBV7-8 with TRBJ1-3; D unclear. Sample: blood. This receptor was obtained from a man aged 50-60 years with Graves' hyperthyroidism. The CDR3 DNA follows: TGTGCCAGCAGGCAGAGCAGCAGCTCTGGAAACACCATATATTTT. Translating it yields CASRQSSSSGNTIYF.